This TCR beta chain was sequenced during a study of T cells in Graves' hyperthyroidism and ophthalmopathy. TCR beta CDR3 sequences were amplified from RNA transcripts. TCR CDR3 underwent first-round RT-PCR with the HTBI primer set. TCRdb processed the multiplex PCR reads anew with MiXCR; each CDR3 protein has one entry. The sample gives approximately 610,000 distinct CDR3 sequences, under 15% of which show up once; 3.5% to 4.5% is in the top ten. Out of approximately 9.9 ml of fresh peripheral blood came the PBMCs. This clonotype was observed at least ten times. No antigen is known for it. Study-level points and caveats: Ophthalmopathy was told apart from stable hyperthyroidism by a 13 V-J model.

Trimming shortened V by 6 bases and J by 8 bases, and 10 bases separated the two germline ends. The CDR3 consists of 11 residues. Sequencing was done on a sample of blood. The genes are TRBV12-3 or TRBV12-4 and TRBJ1-1, with no clear D. The sequence derives from a woman aged 40 to 50 with Graves' ophthalmopathy. CDR3 coding DNA: TGTGCCAGCAGCCGTAGGACCGAAGCTTTCTTT. As protein: CASSRRTEAFF.